This T cell receptor (beta chain) is drawn from a study of control samples from healthy donors and cancer patients. Only one count was recorded for this clone. Using immunoSEQ multiplex PCR, the repertoire was profiled, and TCRdb retains in-frame clones only, with some absent. The sample comprises about 45,000 clones, under 95% of which are singletons, and more than 20% rests with the top ten. Looked up from germline, CDR1 is LGHNA and CDR2 is YNFKEQ. This CDR3 has 13 residues. With 6 bases removed from V and 2 bases from J, the gap between germline ends came to 10 bases. The chain combines TRBV4-2 with TRBJ1-1; a possible D gene is TRBD1 (5 bases). The sample comprised PBMCs. The TCR comes from a woman between 35 and 50 years old with head and neck cancer. CDR3 coding DNA: TGTGCCAGCAGGGGGACGGTAAACACTGAAGCTTTCTTT. It yields the protein CASRGTVNTEAFF.